Presented here are 4 T cell receptor beta chains from one specimen sequenced in a study of vaccination and CD4 T cells after COVID-19. TCRdb re-analysed the PCR reads in MiXCR, keeping a single row per CDR3 protein. This sample has about 15,000 distinct CDR3 sequences; approximately 72% occur once, and the top ten carry roughly 1.1%. The source material was CD4+ T cells from blood, sampled after SARS-CoV-2 vaccination. These receptors all come from a human donor who had recovered from COVID-19.

This clonotype was picked up a small number of times. The gene calls are TRBV6-5 and TRBJ1-2, with D possibly being TRBD1 (6 bases). The length of the CDR3 is 13 residues. In germline, CDR1 is MNHEY, CDR2 SVGAGI. Trimming stripped 4 bases from V and 5 bases from J, with 11 bases between. Written as DNA, the CDR3 is TGTGCCAGCAGTTCCGAGGGGGAATATGGCTACACCTTC. Protein product: CASSSEGEYGYTF.

V is TRBV27 and J is TRBJ1-1; the D gene is possibly TRBD1 (5 bases). The CDR3 is 14 residues long. V was clipped by 6 bases and J by 10 bases, with 21 bases between them. Per the germline V gene, CDR1 is MNHEY and CDR2 is SMNVEV (reference sequence). In nucleotides, the CDR3 is TGTGCCAGCAGAAGTGGGGGGTTCGAACCTCGAGCTTTCTTT. This gives the protein CASRSGGFEPRAFF.

This clonotype was seen a handful of times. CDR3 region: CSARVGAGPNNEQFF. CDR3 bases: TGCAGTGCTAGAGTGGGGGCTGGGCCAAACAATGAGCAGTTCTTC. The genes are TRBV20-1 and TRBJ2-1; the D gene is possibly TRBD1 (6 bases). Trimming cost V 1 base and J 5 bases, with 15 bases left between them. The germline V gene has CDR1 DFQATT and CDR2 SNEGSKA (reference sequence). This CDR3 has 15 amino acids.

The chain is built from TRBV6-1 and TRBJ1-1; D remains ambiguous. This CDR3 is built from 14 residues. Germline CDR1 and CDR2: MNHNS and SASEGT. V lost 8 bases and J 0 bases, leaving 13 bases between the germline ends. Written as DNA, the CDR3 is TGTGCCAGCGGGCGGGGTGACATGAACACTGAAGCTTTCTTT. Translation: CASGRGDMNTEAFF.